The 11 T cell receptor beta chains given below trace back to one sample, sequenced in a study of response to subunit inactivated influenza vaccine. TCRdb reprocessed the RT-PCR reads via MiXCR and lists one record per CDR3 protein. The sample lists around 250,000 distinct CDR3 sequences; 10% to 15% were seen once. Sequencing used non-naive T cells sorted from PBMCs, obtained 14 to 15 days before vaccination. The receptor source for this set is a man over 45 who received an inactivated influenza vaccine.

In its sample, this clonotype was seen a few times. This sequence joins TRBV20-1 and TRBJ2-7; the match to TRBD2 covers 13 bases. V lost 5 bases and J lost 3; bases outside the gene matches: 4. CDR1 DFQATT and CDR2 SNEGSKA come from the germline V gene (reference sequence). This CDR3 is 14 amino acids long. CDR3 sequence: CSAPRTSGGYEQYF. The CDR3 DNA follows: TGCAGTGCTCCTAGGACTAGCGGGGGCTACGAGCAGTACTTC.

This clonotype was picked up many times. The chain recombines TRBV6-2 or TRBV6-3 with TRBJ1-2; the D gene is possibly TRBD1 (5 bases). Trimming stripped 7 bases from V and 8 bases from J, with 17 bases between. Germline-derived CDR1 and CDR2 are MNHEY and SVGEGT. This CDR3 region has 13 residues. The CDR3 loop reads CASNLSGHQGYTF. The CDR3 coding sequence is TGTGCCAGCAACCTCTCTGGACACCAAGGCTACACCTTC.

The table lists this clonotype with a few counts. The genes are TRBV29-1 and TRBJ1-2; a possible D gene is TRBD1 (6 bases). V was clipped by 6 bases and J by 8 bases, with 13 bases between them. Germline values: CDR1 SQVTM, CDR2 ANQGSEA. This CDR3 is built from 11 residues. The CDR3 is CSVGGFGGYTF. The CDR3 nucleotides read TGCAGCGTGGGGGGCTTCGGGGGCTACACCTTC.

This clonotype was observed at least ten times. This rearrangement joins TRBV20-1 to TRBJ1-2, with 7 bases aligning to TRBD1. This CDR3 contains 14 residues. The ends lost 3 bases at V and 5 bases at J; junction bases unmatched: 9. Per the germline V gene, CDR1 is DFQATT and CDR2 is SNEGSKA (reference sequence). The CDR3 region is CSARGIQGKYGYTF. CDR3 in DNA: TGCAGTGCTAGGGGAATACAGGGGAAATATGGCTACACCTTC.

This chain connects TRBV20-1 to TRBJ2-5; D is possibly TRBD2 (5 bases). The V and J ends lost 3 bases and 5 bases respectively, with 10 bases between them. From germline, CDR1 is DFQATT and CDR2 SNEGSKA (reference sequence). The CDR3 runs to 12 residues. The CDR3 region has the DNA TGCAGTGCTAGGATCCCGGGGGAGACCCAGTACTTC. Its protein is CSARIPGETQYF.

This rearrangement joins TRBV20-1 to TRBJ2-7; perhaps D is TRBD1 or TRBD2 (5 bases each). The CDR3 has 13 residues. V was trimmed by 3 bases and J by 5 bases, leaving 14 bases between them. Germline V CDR1 and CDR2: DFQATT, SNEGSKA (reference sequence). CDR3 sequence reads: CSARTGTGDEQYF. The CDR3, as DNA: TGCAGTGCTAGGACCGGGACCGGCGACGAGCAGTACTTC.

The genes are TRBV6-2 or TRBV6-3 and TRBJ1-2; D is possibly TRBD1 (5 bases). The CDR3 is made up of 13 amino acids. CDR1 is MNHEY and CDR2 is SVGEGT in the germline V gene. The V end was cut by 6 bases, the J end by 6 bases, with 14 bases between. The CDR3 DNA sequence: TGTGCCAGCAGGGGACCATTATCGCATGGCTACACCTTC. Its translation is CASRGPLSHGYTF.

This clonotype has a count of ten or more. J is TRBJ1-5 and V is TRBV29-1; D uncertain. Germline V gene data show CDR1 as SQVTM and CDR2 as ANQGSEA. Trimming removed 1 base from V and 4 bases from J, with 8 bases in between. CDR3 size: 13 residues. As DNA, the CDR3 is TGCAGCGTTGAAGTGCAGCGGAATCAGCCCCAGCATTTT. Translating gives CSVEVQRNQPQHF.

In its sample, this clonotype was seen many times. CDR3 residues: CASRPTGWDTQYF. The CDR3 nucleotides read TGTGCCAGCAGACCAACAGGGTGGGATACGCAGTATTTT. The chain uses TRBV12-3 or TRBV12-4 and TRBJ2-3; maybe TRBD1 (6 bases). This CDR3 has 13 amino acids. Trimming left V 6 bases short and J 6 bases short, with 13 bases between.

This clonotype was seen more than once but under ten times. V and J are TRBV6-1 and TRBJ2-6; weak D call: TRBD1 (5 bases). V lost 3 bases and J lost 0, with 6 bases in between. Looked up from germline, CDR1 is MNHNS and CDR2 is SASEGT. The CDR3 runs 15 residues. CDR3 coding DNA: TGTGCCAGCAGTGACGGACACTCTGGGGCCAACGTCCTGACTTTC. Protein sequence: CASSDGHSGANVLTF.

V usage is TRBV9 and J usage is TRBJ2-1, with 9 bases that match TRBD1. The CDR3 is 15 amino acids. V was pared by 4 bases and J by 8 bases, with 10 bases of the junction left unmatched. Germline V CDR1 and CDR2: SGDLS, YYNGEE. The CDR3 DNA follows: TGTGCCAGCAGCCCGGGACAGGGTGGTACCTATGAGCAGTTCTTC. Translating gives CASSPGQGGTYEQFF.